This is a list of T cell receptor beta chains from one sample in a study of blood T cell repertoires in COVID-19. Data came from immunoSEQ multiplex PCR; TCRdb stores just in-frame clones and leaves some out. The sample has about 120,000 clones; approximately 65% are singletons. Sequencing was done on a sample of peripheral blood. The receptors originated from a woman in her sixties or seventies with acute or convalescent COVID-19. Each CDR3 is given with its conserved first and last residue. D genes are given only for firm matches. Size tells how often a clone was seen (once, few, many) or the class of an expanded clone, and some rows leave it out.

D,J,V,size,CDR3,DNA
TRBD1,TRBJ2-7,TRBV5-4,-,CASSNKGQFYEQYF,TGTGCCAGCAGCAACAAGGGACAGTTCTACGAGCAGTACTTC
-,TRBJ1-2,TRBV19,-,CASSIPGGSYGYTF,TGTGCCAGTAGTATCCCGGGGGGATCCTATGGCTACACCTTC
-,TRBJ1-2,TRBV7-9,-,CASSAYYGHTF,TGTGCCAGCAGCGCGTACTATGGCCACACCTTC
TRBD1,TRBJ1-5,TRBV29-1,-,CSVDTGGGQPQHF,TGCAGCGTCGATACAGGGGGCGGTCAGCCCCAGCATTTT
-,TRBJ1-4,TRBV29-1,once,CSVHVGGGSNEKLFF,TGCAGCGTCCACGTGGGGGGGGGTTCTAATGAAAAACTGTTTTTT
-,TRBJ1-4,TRBV2,once,CASSGWASEKLFF,TGTGCCAGCAGTGGGTGGGCCAGTGAAAAACTGTTTTTT
TRBD1,TRBJ2-5,TRBV9,-,CASSGYRGAETQYF,TGTGCCAGCAGCGGATACAGGGGGGCAGAGACCCAGTACTTC
TRBD1,TRBJ1-2,TRBV4-3,few,CASSQDRAGTGDGYTF,TGCGCCAGCAGCCAAGATAGGGCAGGGACAGGGGATGGCTACACCTTC
-,TRBJ1-2,TRBV7-2,-,CASSPGHTNYGYTF,TGTGCCAGCAGCCCGGGACACACCAACTATGGCTACACCTTC
TRBD2,TRBJ2-3,TRBV10-3,-,CATAQASGGDTDTQYF,TGTGCCACAGCCCAAGCTAGCGGGGGGGACACAGATACGCAGTATTTT
TRBD1,TRBJ1-5,TRBV12-5,-,CASGETGLGPQHF,TGTGCTAGTGGAGAGACAGGGTTAGGGCCCCAGCATTTT
-,TRBJ1-2,TRBV10-3,-,CATEQGPNYGYTF,TGTGCCACCGAGCAGGGCCCTAACTATGGCTACACCTTC
TRBD1,TRBJ2-7,TRBV2,-,CATGDRYEQYF,TGTGCCACAGGGGACAGGTACGAGCAGTACTTC
-,TRBJ1-5,TRBV30,-,CAWSRGTYSNQPQHF,TGTGCCTGGAGTAGGGGGACCTATAGCAATCAGCCCCAGCATTTT
TRBD1,TRBJ1-2,TRBV5-6,once,CASSSRDRDGYTF,TGTGCCAGCAGCTCCCGGGACAGGGATGGCTACACCTTC
-,TRBJ1-2,TRBV5-6,few,CASSLRTDSGYTF,TGTGCCAGCAGCTTACGCACGGACAGTGGCTACACCTTC
TRBD1,TRBJ2-2,TRBV27,-,CASQTQGALTGELFF,TGTGCCAGCCAGACACAGGGGGCCCTCACCGGGGAGCTGTTTTTT
TRBD1,TRBJ2-3,TRBV6-2/TRBV6-3,-,CASSYEPGQGTDTQYF,TGTGCCAGCAGTTACGAACCGGGACAGGGCACAGATACGCAGTATTTT
-,TRBJ1-2,TRBV24-1,once,CATSDSGYGYTF,TGTGCCACCAGTGACTCGGGCTATGGCTACACCTTC
-,TRBJ1-6,TRBV7-6,-,CASSLERSSPLHF,TGTGCCAGCAGCTTAGAAAGGAGTTCACCCCTCCACTTT
TRBD2,TRBJ2-5,TRBV5-6,once,CASSQLAGGQETQYF,TGTGCCAGCAGCCAACTAGCGGGGGGGCAAGAGACCCAGTACTTC
-,TRBJ1-5,TRBV30,-,CAWGPEIGQPQHF,TGTGCCTGGGGCCCGGAGATAGGACAGCCCCAGCATTTT
-,TRBJ2-1,TRBV5-1,-,CASSLATVRSSYNEQFF,TGCGCCAGCAGCTTGGCCACGGTTCGGAGCTCCTACAATGAGCAGTTCTTC
-,TRBJ1-2,TRBV11-2,-,CASSSQGWGYTF,TGTGCCAGCAGCTCCCAGGGATGGGGCTACACCTTC
TRBD1,TRBJ1-2,TRBV30,-,CAWIEPGQGVSYGYTF,TGTGCCTGGATTGAACCGGGACAGGGTGTGTCCTATGGCTACACCTTC